This TCR beta chain was recovered during a study of cytomegalovirus exposure and HLA in healthy donors. Germline-derived CDR1 and CDR2 are LNHDA and SQIVND (reference sequence). V was clipped by 7 bases and J by 1 base, with 13 bases between them. The CDR3 loop spans 14 amino acids. Amplification used 60 Vbeta primers and 13 Jbeta primers. This table comes from immunoSEQ multiplex PCR, and its TCRdb copy is limited to in-frame clones, with some not included. The sample contains around 140,000 clones, roughly 80% of which appear only once. The chain joins TRBV19 to TRBJ1-1; D may be TRBD1 (5 bases). The sample was PBMCs. The TCR sequence derives from a woman between 25 and 40 years old in good health and CMV-seronegative. The CDR3 DNA reads TGTGCCAGTATCCTGACAGAAACGAACACTGAAGCTTTCTTT. Translated: CASILTETNTEAFF.